This is a list of T cell receptor beta chains from one sample in a study of cytomegalovirus exposure and HLA in healthy donors. TCRdb's copy holds only in-frame clones and misses some; the assay was immunoSEQ multiplex PCR. Found here are around 64,000 clones, 60% to 80% of them singletons; the top ten hold approximately 21%. Sequences were obtained from PBMCs. The receptors come from a woman in her twenties or thirties in good health and CMV-seropositive. Both conserved end residues are part of each CDR3. A D gene is named only where the DNA matches it firmly. Some rows have no size entry. The others give once, few or many, or a class for an expanded clone.

TRBJ2-1	11	-	TRBV2	-	TGTGCCAGCAGGGACTTCGGGGAGCAGTTCTTC	CASRDFGEQFF
TRBJ1-2	15	-	TRBV11-2	-	TGTGCCAGCAGATCCCGACACTGGACTAACTATGGCTACACCTTC	CASRSRHWTNYGYTF
TRBJ1-2	13	TRBD1	TRBV5-6	-	TGTGCCAGCAGCCCACTTAACAGGGGTGGCTACACCTTC	CASSPLNRGGYTF
TRBJ2-5	14	TRBD2	TRBV7-7	-	TGTGCTAGCAGCCCAGGGACTAGAGGGGAGACCCAGTACTTC	CASSPGTRGETQYF
TRBJ2-5	13	-	TRBV29-1	-	TGCAGCGTTGGGATCCGAGGGGGAGAGACCCAGTACTTC	CSVGIRGGETQYF
TRBJ2-7	15	TRBD2	TRBV30	-	TGTGCCTGGAGTGTACTGGGGGGGACCGTTGCCAAGCAGTACTTC	CAWSVLGGTVAKQYF
TRBJ2-3	13	TRBD1	TRBV5-6	-	TGTGCCAGCAGGAGACAGGGGGGAGATACGCAGTATTTT	CASRRQGGDTQYF
TRBJ2-5	11	-	TRBV9	-	TGTGCCAGCAGCGGAGGGGAGACCCAGTACTTC	CASSGGETQYF
TRBJ2-7	13	TRBD2	TRBV6-1	-	TGTGCCAGCAGTGGATGGGGGGGGAACGAGCAGTACTTC	CASSGWGGNEQYF
TRBJ1-1	13	-	TRBV19	-	TGTGCCAGTAGTATAGCAACAGCCACTGAAGCTTTCTTT	CASSIATATEAFF
TRBJ1-5	15	-	TRBV15	once	TGTGCCACCAGCAGAAACCCAGGAGGAGATCAGCCCCAGCATTTT	CATSRNPGGDQPQHF
TRBJ1-2	12	-	TRBV5-4	-	TGTGCCAGCAGCTTAACAGACTATGGCTACACCTTC	CASSLTDYGYTF
TRBJ2-3	16	-	TRBV4-2	-	TGTGCCAGCAGCCCCCTGGGGGGTGGGGCCGCAGATACGCAGTATTTT	CASSPLGGGAADTQYF
TRBJ1-2	13	-	TRBV29-1	-	TGCAGCGTGAGAGACAGTTCTAACTATGGCTACACCTTC	CSVRDSSNYGYTF
TRBJ2-2	14	TRBD2	TRBV7-9	-	TGTGCCAGCAGCTTACTAGCGGGAGCCGGGGAGCTGTTTTTT	CASSLLAGAGELFF
TRBJ1-2	13	TRBD1	TRBV11-2	-	TGTGCCAGCAGCTTACTGGACAGGGGCGGCTACACCTTC	CASSLLDRGGYTF
TRBJ2-5	14	TRBD2	TRBV4-1	-	TGCGCCAGCAGCCCGGGACTAGCGGGAGGGCCCTGGAACTTC	CASSPGLAGGPWNF
TRBJ1-5	16	-	TRBV5-1	-	TGCGCCAGCAGCTTAGTCAGGGGCCGGGGCAATCAGCCCCAGCATTTT	CASSLVRGRGNQPQHF
TRBJ2-2	14	-	TRBV4-1	-	TGCGCCAGCAGCCAAGTGGAGTTGACCGGGGAGCTGTTTTTT	CASSQVELTGELFF
TRBJ1-1	15	TRBD1	TRBV4-3	-	TGCGCCAGCAGCCAAGATACAGGGGGGAACACTGAAGCTTTCTTT	CASSQDTGGNTEAFF
TRBJ1-2	15	TRBD1	TRBV5-1	-	TGCGCCAGCAGCTTGGCCGGACAGGGCCGAAATGGCTACACCTTC	CASSLAGQGRNGYTF
TRBJ1-5	15	TRBD1	TRBV28	-	TGTGCCAGCAGTAGACAGGGCGGAAGCAATCAGCCCCAGCATTTT	CASSRQGGSNQPQHF
TRBJ1-1	17	TRBD1	TRBV30	few	TGTGCCTGGAGGGTTGGGACAGGGCCGACAAGGAACACTGAAGCTTTCTTT	CAWRVGTGPTRNTEAFF
TRBJ1-3	14	-	TRBV30	-	TGTGCCTGGAGTGTAGGGGGCTCTGGAAACACCATATATTTT	CAWSVGGSGNTIYF
TRBJ2-7	15	TRBD1	TRBV4-3	-	TGCGCCAGCAGCCGAACGGACAGGGATTTCTACGAGCAGTACTTC	CASSRTDRDFYEQYF
TRBJ2-5	12	-	TRBV29-1	-	TGCAGCGTTGCTGACAGGAGGGAGACCCAGTACTTC	CSVADRRETQYF
TRBJ1-2	14	TRBD1	TRBV10-3	-	TGTGCCATCACCCTAGGACAGGGGAACTATGGCTACACCTTC	CAITLGQGNYGYTF
TRBJ2-1	15	-	TRBV6-1	-	TGTGCCAGGGGCAGGGTAAAAGCTTCCTACAATGAGCAGTTCTTC	CARGRVKASYNEQFF
TRBJ2-1	15	-	TRBV9	once	TGTGCCAGCAGCGTCGATGGGAGTATATCAGTATCCGAGTTCTTC	CASSVDGSISVSEFF
TRBJ1-5	13	-	TRBV6-1	-	TGTGCCAGCAGTGAACGGTCGGGTCAGCCCCAGCATTTT	CASSERSGQPQHF
TRBJ2-7	12	-	TRBV5-1	-	TGCGCCAGCAGCTTGGGGCAATACGAGCAGTACTTC	CASSLGQYEQYF
TRBJ1-2	15	TRBD1	TRBV5-4	-	TGTGCCAGCAGGATACGACAGGGTTTCAACTATGGCTACACCTTC	CASRIRQGFNYGYTF
TRBJ2-5	17	TRBD1	TRBV29-1	once	TGCAGCGTCACAGGGGCTGACGACGTAGGGACCCAAGAGACCCAGTACTTC	CSVTGADDVGTQETQYF
TRBJ2-1	13	-	TRBV5-6	-	TGTGCCAGCAGTTTATTAATCGCCGAGGAGCAGTTCTTC	CASSLLIAEEQFF
TRBJ2-2	14	-	TRBV5-3	-	TGTGCCAGAAGTCGGGGAGGGGGCACCGGGGAGCTGTTTTTT	CARSRGGGTGELFF
TRBJ2-7	14	-	TRBV28	-	TGTGCCAGCAGTCGCTCAGAGGCCGACTACGAGCAGTACTTC	CASSRSEADYEQYF
TRBJ1-2	16	-	TRBV29-1	-	TGCAGCGTTGATTCGGGGGGGCGGTCGGCTAACTATGGCTACACCTTC	CSVDSGGRSANYGYTF
TRBJ2-3	16	-	TRBV11-2	-	TGTGCCAGCAGCCGTGCGGGCGGGATCCCCCCAGATACGCAGTATTTT	CASSRAGGIPPDTQYF
TRBJ2-6	16	-	TRBV9	-	TGTGCCAGCAGCGTAGTCCCGGGGGCTGGGGCCAACGTCCTGACTTTC	CASSVVPGAGANVLTF
TRBJ1-5	14	TRBD1	TRBV5-4	-	TGTGCCAGCAGCTTGGCCGGGACAGATCAGCCCCAGCATTTT	CASSLAGTDQPQHF